This note documents a single TCR beta chain sequence. Antigen: not known. In germline, CDR1 is SQVTM, CDR2 ANQGSEA. V shed 7 bases and J 0 bases; nucleotides not matched to a gene: 5. CDR3 length: 14 residues. This entry belongs to a study of CD8+ T cells in alopecia areata. Study-wide points: TCRs were shared less clearly across patients than in mice, possibly for HLA-related reasons.

In each case, RNA was isolated and then reverse transcribed into cDNA as the sequencing template. TCRdb keeps only in-frame clones here, not all; method: immunoSEQ multiplex PCR. The data show approximately 150,000 clones, around 55% seen once. Source material: CD4+ T cells sorted from blood. The clonotype comes from a human donor in good health. The chain combines TRBV29-1 with TRBJ2-1; 8 nucleotides match TRBD2. CDR3 region: CSAESGSSYNEQFF. The CDR3, as DNA: TGCAGCGCCGAGAGCGGGAGCTCCTACAATGAGCAGTTCTTC.